The present T cell receptor beta chain was sequenced within a study of blood T cell repertoires in COVID-19. As for the study in general: COVID-19 samples, acute and convalescent, were from the United States, Italy and Spain. PBMCs, B-cell-depleted T cells, or T cells were the source of the cDNA or gDNA that made up the material.

The repertoire was sequenced with immunoSEQ multiplex PCR; TCRdb's copy has only in-frame clones and lacks some. This sample carries about 64,000 clones, over 75% of them seen once, and the ten largest clones take roughly 9.2%. This CDR3 region has 18 residues. Germline-derived CDR1 and CDR2 are SGHAT and FQNNGV. Trimming at V came to 1 base and at J to 10 bases, leaving 16 bases not matched to a gene. Material for sequencing was peripheral blood. This clonotype originated in a woman of 80 years or more with active COVID-19. The rearrangement links TRBV11-2 to TRBJ1-6, with 7 bases that match TRBD1. For the CDR3, the DNA is TGTGCCAGCAGCTTAGGGTTCTCTCTGGGACAGATAATGTCACCCCTCCACTTT. This encodes CASSLGFSLGQIMSPLHF.